Shown below are 9 T cell receptor beta chains from a single sample sequenced in a study of CD8+ T cells in alopecia areata. RNA extraction and reverse transcription yielded cDNA as sequencing template. Assay used: immunoSEQ multiplex PCR; TCRdb lists only in-frame clones, some missing. Sampling found more than 90,000 clones, none seen once. Sequenced material: lesional skin. These receptors were obtained from a C3H/HeJ mouse with alopecia areata. The mice in this strain carry MHC haplotype H2-k.

This clone was observed at least ten times. Mouse gene names and germline throughout. The read falls 4 residues short of the CDR3 end, and the missing part is taken from the germline J gene. The genes are TRBV13-3 and TRBJ2-3; TRBD1 might be the D (5 bases). CDR1 and CDR2 (germline): NNHDY, SYVADS. The CDR3 has 12 amino acids. V lost 7 bases to trimming and J lost 4 bases, with 10 bases between them. CDR3 loop: CASADRPETLYF. CDR3 DNA, as far as it was read: TGTGCCAGCGCAGACAGACCAGAA.

This clone has just a few counts. Genes and germline are mouse. The DNA ends 4 residues before the CDR3 does, and the rest of the CDR3 is filled in from the germline J gene. The chain employs TRBV3 and TRBJ2-5, with 7 bases aligning to TRBD1. This CDR3 is built from 15 residues. After removal of 3 bases from V and 3 bases from J, the junction contained 6 bases not matched to a gene. CDR1 is SNHLY and CDR2 is FYNGKV in the germline V gene (reference sequence). CDR3 DNA, as far as it was read: TGTGCCAGCAGCTTCCACGGGACAGAACAAGAC. Protein: CASSFHGTEQD. The CDR3 in full is CASSFHGTEQDTQYF.

Points on this clone: Germline and genes: mouse. The read gets to within 4 residues of the CDR3 end, and the germline J gene fills in the rest. The rearrangement joins TRBV19 to TRBJ2-3, with D possibly matching TRBD2 (5 bases). The CDR3 spans 13 residues. Germline V CDR1 and CDR2: FNHDT, SITEND (reference sequence). The CDR3 sequence: CASSQILEETLYF. CDR3 DNA, as far as it was read: TGTGCCAGCAGCCAAATACTGGAAGAA.

Worth noting for this clone: Genes here carry mouse names. Read sequence stops 4 residues before the CDR3 end, and the germline J gene provides the missing end. V and J are TRBV13-3 and TRBJ1-2; a possible D gene is TRBD1 (6 bases). Germline-derived CDR1 and CDR2 are NNHDY and SYVADS. The CDR3 contains 14 residues. The CDR3 loop reads CASSDRGGRSDYTF. The sequenced part of the CDR3 DNA is TGTGCCAGCAGTGATCGGGGGGGCAGATCC.

This clone was recorded a few times. The gene names here belong to mouse. With the read ending 4 residues before the CDR3 end, the germline J gene is used to fill in that end. V usage is TRBV16 and J usage is TRBJ2-5; TRBD1 matches 8 bases. Germline V gene sequence: CDR1 SGHSA, CDR2 FRNQAP. There are 15 residues in the CDR3. The V and J ends lost 1 base and 1 base, in that order; junction bases with no gene match: 1. The CDR3 here is CASSLATGDQDTQYF. Partial CDR3 DNA: TGTGCAAGCAGCTTAGCGACAGGGGACCAAGAC.

This clone was seen at least ten times. Gene names are the mouse ones. The missing CDR3 end, 4 residues past where the read stops, is filled in from the germline J gene. This chain links TRBV13-3 with TRBJ2-3, with D possibly TRBD2 on 6 matching bases. Between the trimmed V and J ends, which lost 3 bases and 3 bases, there was a span of 8 bases. The CDR3 contains 13 residues. Germline CDR1 and CDR2: NNHDY and SYVADS. The chain's CDR3 is CASSGGEAETLYF. The sequenced part of the CDR3 DNA is TGTGCCAGCAGTGGGGGGGAGGCAGAA.

This clone was counted between two and nine times. The gene symbols are mouse symbols. The read finishes 4 residues shy of the CDR3 end, and the germline J gene is used to complete it. This chain uses TRBV1 with TRBJ1-4, with 10 positions matching TRBD1. The V gene's germline CDR1 is NSQYPW and CDR2 LRSPGD (reference sequence). CDR3 length: 15 residues. V lost 6 bases and J lost 4; bases outside the gene matches: 5. This chain's CDR3 is CTCSSGTGDNERLFF. The sequenced CDR3 bases are TGCACCTGCAGCTCCGGGACAGGGGACAACGAA.

Notes on this clone: Gene names are the mouse ones. Partial CDR3 DNA: TGTGCCAGCTCTCTGGGGACAGACACCGGG. Translating it yields CASSLGTDTG. The CDR3 as a whole reads CASSLGTDTGQLYF. J is TRBJ2-2 and V is TRBV12-1, with TRBD1 matching over 7 bases. The read ends 4 residues shy of where the CDR3 ends; the end is completed using the germline J gene. The CDR3 contains 14 residues. Germline V lookup: CDR1 SGHSN, CDR2 HYEKVE. Trimming at V came to 1 base and at J to 3 bases, leaving 1 base not matched to a gene.

About this clone itself: The germline and genes are mouse ones. The read gets to within 4 residues of the CDR3 end, and the germline J gene fills in the rest. This chain links TRBV1 with TRBJ2-3, with a tentative D call TRBD2 (6 bases). This CDR3 is 16 amino acids long. Trimming took 3 bases from V and 0 from J, leaving 13 bases between them. Germline V lookup: CDR1 NSQYPW, CDR2 LRSPGD (reference sequence). Incomplete CDR3 DNA: TGCACCTGCAGTGCTCCGGGACTTGCTAGTGCAGAA. Encoded protein: CTCSAPGLASAE. The CDR3 as a whole reads CTCSAPGLASAETLYF. Complete variable domain (other parts from reference TRBV1 and TRBJ2-3): VTLLEQNPRWRLVPRGQAVNLRCILKNSQYPWMSWYQQDLQKQLQWLFTLRSPGDKEVKSLPGADYLATRVTDTELRLQVANMSQGRTLYCTCSAPGLASAETLYFGSGTRLTVL.